The 31 T cell receptor beta chains given below trace back to one sample, sequenced in a study of blood T cells in healthy people across ages (dated by TCRdb to 2015 to 2017). Library construction relied on 5' RACE. Sequencing was carried out with an Illumina HiSeq 2500. A second roughly 6 to 12 cycle PCR used a sample-barcoded 5' primer and a J-beta primer mix. The raw public data were reprocessed by TCRdb itself: fastp quality trimming at Q25, MiXCR clonotype calling, in-frame beta chains only. Identical CDR3 proteins give one entry, which carries the most common genes and DNA. In this sample the table shows hundreds of thousands of distinct CDR3 sequences, roughly 24% of which occur a single time. The ten largest clones represent under 3% of the sample. These data were likewise used in another study, on T cells of mothers and their children.

The sample comprised blood. The receptors shown here come from a boy under 18 in good health.

This chain connects TRBV5-1 to TRBJ2-3; perhaps TRBD1 as D (7 bases). V was shortened by 2 bases and J by 1 base, with 17 bases between the two germline ends. The CDR3 totals 17 residues. Germline CDR1 SGHRS, CDR2 YFSETQ. The CDR3 region is CASSFLGQGGGTDTQYF. The CDR3 coding sequence is TGCGCCAGCAGCTTCCTCGGCCAGGGGGGAGGCACAGATACGCAGTATTTT.

This clonotype was picked up a small number of times. The rearrangement uses TRBV4-1 and TRBJ1-4; no clear D. The germline V gene has CDR1 MGHRA and CDR2 YSYEKL. Trimming stripped 4 bases from V and 7 bases from J, with 13 bases between. There are 14 residues in the CDR3. CDR3 sequence (DNA): TGCGCCAGCAGCCCGAGCAAGTGGGGTGAAAAACTGTTTTTT. Translating it yields CASSPSKWGEKLFF.

This clonotype appeared a few times. The chain has TRBV4-2 and TRBJ2-6; 9 bases map to TRBD1. The CDR3 runs to 17 residues. J was trimmed by 4 bases and V by 0 bases; bases with no gene match: 4. Germline lookup yields CDR1 LGHNA and CDR2 YNFKEQ. The CDR3: CASSQETGGTGANVLTF. Written as DNA, the CDR3 is TGTGCCAGCAGCCAAGAGACAGGGGGGACCGGGGCCAACGTCCTGACTTTC.

A few counts support this clonotype. This chain connects TRBV10-3 to TRBJ2-7, with a tentative D call TRBD1 (6 bases). The germline V gene encodes CDR1 ENHRY and CDR2 SYGVKD. The CDR3 runs 15 residues. Trimming pared 2 bases from V and 4 bases from J, leaving 15 bases between. The CDR3: CAISEPMQGTYEQYF. The CDR3 DNA is TGTGCCATCAGTGAGCCCATGCAGGGGACGTACGAGCAGTACTTC.

This clonotype has only a few counts. This rearrangement joins TRBV20-1 to TRBJ2-5; D tentatively fits TRBD1 or TRBD2 (5 bases each). V was pared by 6 bases and J by 6 bases, with 20 bases between. The CDR3 has 14 residues. Germline CDR1 reads DFQATT; CDR2 reads SNEGSKA (reference sequence). The DNA of the CDR3 is TGCAGTGCGCCGCTCCCCGGGACGCCTAAGACCCAGTACTTC. Translation gives CSAPLPGTPKTQYF.

The rearrangement joins TRBV29-1 to TRBJ2-1; tentative D call: TRBD1 (5 bases). The J call is in doubt because the DNA end fits TRBJ2-7 better. The CDR3 is made up of 16 amino acids. Germline loops: CDR1 SQVTM, CDR2 ANQGSEA. This chain's CDR3 is CSVADYPIGALNEQYF. In DNA form, the CDR3 reads TGCAGCGTTGCAGATTACCCAATAGGGGCTTTGAACGAGCAGTACTTC.

The gene calls are TRBV2 and TRBJ2-7; no clear D gene. Per germline, CDR1 SNHLY and CDR2 FYNNEI. The CDR3 is made up of 12 amino acids. V lost 7 bases, J lost 2 bases, and 9 bases lay in between. The CDR3 nucleotides read TGTGCCAGCAACGGACCTACCTACGAGCAGTACTTC. This encodes CASNGPTYEQYF. The entire variable domain, with the rest obtained from reference TRBV2 and TRBJ2-7, is as follows: EPEVTQTPSHQVTQMGQEVILRCVPISNHLYFYWYRQILGQKVEFLVSFYNNEISEKSEIFDDQFSVERPDGSNFTLKIRSTKLEDSAMYFCASNGPTYEQYFGPGTRLTVT.

This clonotype has more than one count but fewer than ten. The chain combines TRBV5-1 with TRBJ1-4; D might be TRBD1 (6 bases). Germline V gives CDR1 SGHRS, CDR2 YFSETQ. Deletions cut 0 bases from V and 4 bases from J, with 10 bases between. This CDR3 comprises 15 residues. The CDR3 DNA reads TGCGCCAGCAGCTTGGGACAGGCTGATAATGAAAAACTGTTTTTT. It encodes CASSLGQADNEKLFF.

Turning to this clonotype: In this CDR3 the conserved last residue, phenylalanine or tryptophan, is missing, so a read error is likely. The chain recombines TRBV20-1 with TRBJ1-4, with TRBD1 as a possible D gene (5 bases). V lost 0 bases and J 6 bases, leaving 23 bases between the germline ends. This CDR3 spans 18 amino acids. Germline-derived CDR1 and CDR2 are DFQATT and SNEGSKA (reference sequence). This CDR3 is CSARDGGYETNRDEKLFV. The CDR3, as DNA: TGCAGTGCTAGAGATGGGGGGTACGAGACCAACCGGGATGAAAAACTGTTTGTT.

The genes are TRBV7-2 and TRBJ2-1, with D possibly being TRBD2 (6 bases). The V and J ends lost 5 bases and 7 bases respectively, with 15 bases between them. In germline, CDR1 is SGHTA, CDR2 FQGNSA. The CDR3 covers 14 residues. This CDR3 is CASSQEAGRNEQFF. The CDR3 DNA sequence: TGTGCCAGCAGCCAAGAGGCAGGGAGGAATGAGCAGTTCTTC.

This chain joins TRBV5-1 and TRBJ1-2, with 7 bases fitting TRBD1. The CDR3 extends over 15 amino acids. The germline V gene has CDR1 SGHRS and CDR2 YFSETQ. J lost 9 bases, V lost 3 bases, and 14 bases had no gene match. As DNA, the CDR3 is TGCGCCAGCAGCTCCGGACAGGTGAATGTTGAGCGCTACACCTTC. It codes for CASSSGQVNVERYTF.

The chain joins TRBV5-1 to TRBJ2-2; D unclear. This CDR3 is 14 amino acids long. Germline CDR1 SGHRS, CDR2 YFSETQ. Trimming took off 5 bases at V and 5 bases at J, with 13 bases between the two ends. The CDR3 loop is CASRELSETGELFF. For the CDR3, the DNA is TGCGCCAGCAGAGAGCTATCGGAAACCGGGGAGCTGTTTTTT.

This clonotype was counted a few times. The chain has TRBV7-2 and TRBJ2-5; D remains ambiguous. The CDR3 contains 13 residues. V lost 4 bases and J 5 bases, leaving 11 bases between the germline ends. The germline CDR1 and CDR2 sequences are SGHTA and FQGNSA. The CDR3 loop is CASSSRLWETQYF. As DNA, the CDR3 is TGTGCCAGCAGCTCCCGACTGTGGGAGACCCAGTACTTC.

V gene TRBV12-3 or TRBV12-4 combines with J gene TRBJ2-5; 7 bases line up with TRBD2. The length of the CDR3 is 14 residues. The V gene end was trimmed by 6 bases and the J gene end by 7 bases; junction bases not matched to a gene: 11. CDR3 nucleotides: TGTGCCAGCAGGCCCGGACCCCCGGGGGGGACCCAGTACTTC. Translating gives CASRPGPPGGTQYF.

V gene TRBV7-3 combines with J gene TRBJ2-7; no reliable D call. V lost 5 bases to trimming and J lost 5 bases, with 13 bases between them. Germline CDR1 SGHTA, CDR2 FQGTGA. The CDR3 is made up of 13 amino acids. CDR3 nucleotides: TGTGCCAGCAGCCAAACGATAGCTCACGAGCAGTACTTC. This gives the protein CASSQTIAHEQYF.

The chain combines TRBV5-1 with TRBJ2-7, with TRBD1 matching over 10 bases. The V gene end was trimmed by 4 bases and the J gene end by 5 bases; junction bases not matched to a gene: 6. The CDR3 contains 14 residues. CDR1 and CDR2 (germline): SGHRS, YFSETQ. The CDR3 loop reads CASSGGTGDDEQYF. In DNA, the CDR3 is TGCGCCAGCAGCGGAGGGACAGGGGACGACGAGCAGTACTTC.

There are a few counts of this clonotype. This sequence joins TRBV21-1 and TRBJ1-4; no DNA check was done on the table's D call, TRBD1. TRBV21-1 is a listed pseudogene. The CDR3 covers 14 residues. The CDR3: CASDPAGGNEKLFF. The CDR3 DNA reads TGTGCCAGTGATCCGGCAGGGGGTAATGAAAAACTGTTTTTT.

The chain carries TRBV4-1 and TRBJ2-3; a possible D gene is TRBD2 (6 bases). The CDR3 length is 16 residues. Germline-derived CDR1 and CDR2 are MGHRA and YSYEKL. Deletions cut 2 bases from V and 3 bases from J, with 15 bases between. CDR3 sequence: CASSQKRLGVTDTQYF. CDR3 coding DNA: TGCGCCAGCAGCCAAAAAAGACTAGGAGTGACAGATACGCAGTATTTT.

V gene TRBV18 combines with J gene TRBJ2-4, with D tentatively TRBD1 (5 bases). Per the germline V gene, CDR1 is KGHSH and CDR2 is LQKENI. The CDR3 sequence is 14 residues long. Trimming took off 4 bases at V and 0 bases at J, with 7 bases between the two ends. CDR3 in amino acids: CASSQGKAKNIQYF. CDR3 bases: TGTGCCAGCTCACAGGGGAAAGCCAAAAACATTCAGTACTTC.

The CDR3 is CASSSMTQTGNTIYF. For the CDR3, the DNA is TGTGCCAGCAGCTCGATGACCCAAACTGGAAACACCATATATTTT. The chain links TRBV7-6 to TRBJ1-3; D is undetermined. This CDR3 has 15 amino acids. Germline V gene lookup returns CDR1 SGHVS and CDR2 FNYEAQ. Trimming shortened V by 4 bases and J by 2 bases, and 12 bases separated the two germline ends.

This clonotype appeared a few times. V is TRBV3-1 and J is TRBJ2-5, with 9 bases aligning to TRBD1. Gene TRBJ2-7 matches the end of the DNA better, so the J call may be wrong. The CDR3 runs 14 residues. CDR1 LGHDT and CDR2 YNNKEL come from the germline V gene (reference sequence). The CDR3 DNA sequence: TGTGCCAGCAGCCGTTGGGACAGGGCGTACGAGCAGTACTTC. Translation gives CASSRWDRAYEQYF.

With regard to this clonotype: The junction does not match germline at one end; this may be a read error. V usage is TRBV7-2 and J usage is TRBJ1-4, with a tentative D call TRBD1 (5 bases). Germline assignment: CDR1 SGHTA and CDR2 FQGNSA. This CDR3 is built from 15 residues. In DNA, the CDR3 is TGTGCCAGCAGCCTCTGGGCAGGGCCTAATGAAAAACCGTTTTTT. It translates to CASSLWAGPNEKPFF. Using reference TRBV7-2 and TRBJ1-4 for the parts outside the CDR3, the full variable domain is GAGVSQSPSNKVTEKGKDVELRCDPISGHTALYWYRQSLGQGLEFLIYFQGNSAPDKSGLPSDRFSAERTGGSVSTLTIQRTQQEDSAVYLCASSLWAGPNEKPFFGSGTQLSVL.

This clonotype occurred a few times. V gene TRBV12-3 or TRBV12-4 combines with J gene TRBJ2-4; D is possibly TRBD2 (6 bases). Trimming cost V 6 bases and J 6 bases, with 12 bases left between them. This CDR3 is built from 13 residues. The CDR3 DNA follows: TGTGCCAGCAGCTTTCCGGGAGTAAACATTCAGTACTTC. Translating it yields CASSFPGVNIQYF.

This clonotype was observed many times. J is TRBJ1-2 and V is TRBV6-6; D perhaps matches TRBD1 (5 bases). CDR3 length: 14 amino acids. Germline lookup yields CDR1 MNHNY and CDR2 SVGAGI (reference sequence). The ends were cut back, 5 bases at V and 3 bases at J, with 13 bases in the middle. The CDR3 coding sequence is TGTGCCAGCAGTGGGGCCTCCTACTACTATGGCTACACCTTC. Translating it yields CASSGASYYYGYTF.

In its sample, this clonotype was seen a few times. The chain links TRBV27 to TRBJ1-5; no definite D call. Trimming left V 5 bases short and J 7 bases short, with 12 bases between. The CDR3 sequence is 13 residues long. CDR1 MNHEY and CDR2 SMNVEV come from the germline V gene (reference sequence). Here the CDR3 reads CASSLTTKQPQHF. The CDR3, as DNA: TGTGCCAGCAGTCTCACAACCAAGCAGCCCCAGCATTTT.

Ten or more counts support this clonotype. The V and J genes are TRBV28 and TRBJ2-5; 7 positions agree with TRBD1. The J call is in doubt because the DNA end fits TRBJ2-1 better. CDR3 length: 18 amino acids. Germline CDR1 MDHEN, CDR2 SYDVKM. For the CDR3, the DNA is TGTGCCAGCAGTTTGATACCGCCGGGACAGTCCGGAATGTATGGGCAGTTCTTC. Protein: CASSLIPPGQSGMYGQFF.

The chain links TRBV6-5 to TRBJ2-5; 8 bases are shared with TRBD2. Germline CDR1 and CDR2: MNHEY and SVGAGI. The trim removed 2 bases at V and 2 bases at J, leaving 4 bases unmatched. This CDR3 comprises 15 residues. The CDR3 region is CASSYAGGPQETQYF. CDR3 in DNA: TGTGCCAGCAGTTACGCGGGGGGACCTCAAGAGACCCAGTACTTC.

The rearrangement joins TRBV5-1 to TRBJ2-7, with TRBD1 matching 10 bases. Germline V gene sequence: CDR1 SGHRS, CDR2 YFSETQ. V lost 0 bases and J lost 9; bases outside the gene matches: 12. This CDR3 has 16 residues. CDR3 nucleotide sequence: TGCGCCAGCAGCTTGGACTTTGGGACAGGGGTCCACGGGCAGTACTTC. This sequence encodes CASSLDFGTGVHGQYF. The whole variable domain, filled in from reference TRBV5-1 and TRBJ2-7, reads KAGVTQTPRYLIKTRGQQVTLSCSPISGHRSVSWYQQTPGQGLQFLFEYFSETQRNKGNFPGRFSGRQFSNSRSEMNVSTLELGDSALYLCASSLDFGTGVHGQYFGPGTRLTVT.

The rearrangement uses TRBV11-2 and TRBJ2-3; D gene ambiguous. This CDR3 spans 13 amino acids. In germline, CDR1 is SGHAT, CDR2 FQNNGV. V was pared by 1 base and J by 12 bases, with 14 bases between. In nucleotides, the CDR3 is TGTGCCAGCAGCTTAGTCGTCGTCCAGCCTCAGTATTTT. This codes for CASSLVVVQPQYF.

This clonotype was found a few times. V gene TRBV12-3 or TRBV12-4 combines with J gene TRBJ1-1; 7 bases fit TRBD1. This CDR3 contains 14 residues. V gave up 6 bases and J gave up 5 bases; unmatched junction bases: 9. The CDR3 region has the DNA TGTGCCAGCAGCTGGGGACAGCCGGGAACTGAAGCTTTCTTT. This encodes CASSWGQPGTEAFF.

This clonotype was counted many times. The chain carries TRBV25-1 and TRBJ2-7; either TRBD1 or TRBD2 may fit D (5 bases each). V shed 3 bases and J shed 0 bases, with 9 bases lying between them. Per the germline V gene, CDR1 is MGHDK and CDR2 is SYGVNS. This CDR3 is 14 amino acids long. CDR3 nucleotides: TGTGCCAGCAGTGACCCAGGGAGCTCCTACGAGCAGTACTTC. Translating gives CASSDPGSSYEQYF.